One and the same sample provided the 3 T cell receptor beta chains below, sequenced in a study of PD-L1 blockade in urothelial cancer. Produced via immunoSEQ multiplex PCR; TCRdb's table is partial and in-frame only. This repertoire shows 28,000 or so clones, approximately 86% found once; its top ten account for roughly a third. The source was PBMCs, collected around atezolizumab (anti-PD-L1) treatment. The receptor set was obtained from a man between 60 and 75 years old with urothelial cancer.

J is TRBJ2-6 and V is TRBV5-4; no reliable D call. There are 13 residues in the CDR3. The ends were cut back, 2 bases at V and 2 bases at J, with 2 bases in the middle. CDR1 and CDR2 from the germline V gene are SGHNT and YYREEE (reference sequence). The CDR3 region has the DNA TGTGCCAGCAGCTTTACTGGGGCCAACGTCCTGACTTTC. Residues: CASSFTGANVLTF.

The rearrangement links TRBV15 to TRBJ2-1; TRBD2 matches at 9 bases. The germline V gene encodes CDR1 LNHNV and CDR2 YYDKDF (reference sequence). V lost 10 bases and J lost 6; bases outside the gene matches: 10. The CDR3 is 14 residues long. The CDR3: CASSVIAGANEQFF. CDR3 coding DNA: TGTGCCAGCTCGGTTATAGCGGGGGCCAATGAGCAGTTCTTC.

This chain links TRBV6-5 with TRBJ1-5, with TRBD1 as a possible D gene (5 bases). Germline V gene sequence: CDR1 MNHEY, CDR2 SVGAGI. There are 13 residues in the CDR3. Between the trimmed V and J ends, which lost 6 bases and 6 bases, there was a span of 12 bases. CDR3 sequence reads: CASSFKQAQPQHF. As DNA, the CDR3 is TGTGCCAGCAGCTTCAAACAGGCTCAGCCCCAGCATTTT.